This is a list of T cell receptor beta chains from one sample in a study of cytomegalovirus exposure and HLA in healthy donors. TCRdb keeps only in-frame clones here, not all; method: immunoSEQ multiplex PCR. The sample yields 210,000 or so clones, about 79% seen once. The sample consisted of PBMCs. These receptors originate from a man in his late teens or twenties in good health and CMV-seronegative. CDR3s include the opening cysteine and the closing phenylalanine or tryptophan. D genes are given only for firm matches. Clone size appears in some rows only: once, few, many, or a class for an expanded clone.

>TRBV5-4|.|.|TRBJ2-7
CASSRGQSYEQYF
TGTGCCAGCAGCCGAGGACAGAGCTACGAGCAGTACTTC
>TRBV7-3|.|.|TRBJ2-3
CASSSGGTDTQYF
TGTGCCAGCAGCTCGGGGGGCACAGATACGCAGTATTTT
>TRBV7-9|.|.|TRBJ2-7
CASSPPQLTYEQYF
TGTGCCAGCAGCCCCCCCCAGTTAACCTACGAGCAGTACTTC
>TRBV5-1|.|.|TRBJ2-1
CASAGQLPYNEQFF
TGCGCCAGTGCGGGACAGCTTCCCTACAATGAGCAGTTCTTC
>TRBV28|.|TRBD1|TRBJ2-3
CASSETKPGQYTDTQYF
TGTGCCAGCAGTGAGACTAAACCGGGACAGTACACAGATACGCAGTATTTT
>TRBV27|.|TRBD1|TRBJ1-5
CASSRDRGGQPQHF
TGTGCCAGCAGTCGGGACAGGGGCGGTCAGCCCCAGCATTTT
>TRBV19|.|.|TRBJ2-1
CASSIISVGSEQFF
TGTGCCAGTAGTATTATTAGCGTCGGAAGTGAGCAGTTCTTC
>TRBV6-6|once|.|TRBJ2-7
CASSSRAYEQYF
TGTGCCAGCAGTTCCAGGGCTTACGAGCAGTACTTC
>TRBV4-3|.|TRBD1|TRBJ1-1
CASSQVSLGDRQAFF
TGCGCCAGCAGCCAGGTGTCCCTAGGGGACAGACAAGCTTTCTTT
>TRBV5-1|.|TRBD2|TRBJ2-3
CASSLELAGARTDTQYF
TGCGCCAGCAGCTTGGAACTAGCGGGGGCCCGCACAGATACGCAGTATTTT
>TRBV21-1|few|.|TRBJ2-6
CASSKAGPFRDSSSGANVLTF
TGTGCCAGCAGCAAAGCCGGACCGTTCCGGGACAGTAGCTCTGGGGCCAACGTCCTGACTTTC
>TRBV2|once|TRBD1|TRBJ2-7
CASRGTGEGYEQYF
TGTGCCAGCAGGGGGACAGGGGAGGGCTACGAGCAGTACTTC
>TRBV18|once|TRBD1|TRBJ1-2
CASSPDRDYGYTF
TGTGCCAGCTCACCCGACAGGGACTATGGCTACACCTTC
>TRBV6-5|.|TRBD2|TRBJ2-5
CASSYTPQRGGETQYF
TGTGCCAGCAGTTACACCCCCCAGCGGGGGGGGGAGACCCAGTACTTC
>TRBV2|.|TRBD2|TRBJ2-3
CASSEDGREGWDTQYF
TGTGCCAGCAGTGAAGACGGGCGGGAGGGGTGGGATACGCAGTATTTT
>TRBV6-1|.|.|TRBJ1-5
CASSDWGRDSNQPGHF
TGTGCCAGCAGTGACTGGGGAAGGGACTCTAATCAGCCCGGGCATTTT
>TRBV2|.|.|TRBJ2-7
CASSEIQGSYEQYF
TGTGCCAGCAGTGAAATACAGGGTTCCTACGAGCAGTACTTC
>TRBV15|.|.|TRBJ1-1
CATSRETGKGLHTEAFF
TGTGCCACCAGCAGAGAGACAGGTAAAGGGCTTCACACTGAAGCTTTCTTT
>TRBV7-9|.|.|TRBJ1-3
CASSATGRGNTIYF
TGTGCCAGCAGCGCGACAGGTCGTGGAAACACCATATATTTT
>TRBV7-2|.|.|TRBJ1-2
CASSRSPSYGYTF
TGTGCCAGCAGTCGATCCCCGAGCTATGGCTACACCTTC
>TRBV6-5|few|.|TRBJ2-3
CASSSLATDTQYF
TGTGCCAGCAGTTCCCTAGCCACAGATACGCAGTATTTT
>TRBV9|.|.|TRBJ1-4
CASSVDGTHSNEKLFF
TGTGCCAGCAGCGTAGATGGGACACACAGTAATGAAAAACTGTTTTTT
>TRBV7-3|.|TRBD1|TRBJ2-3
CASSLTGAGTDTQYF
TGTGCCAGCAGCCTGACAGGGGCCGGGACAGATACGCAGTATTTT
>TRBV5-1|.|TRBD1|TRBJ2-3
CASKVGTGSTDTQYF
TGCGCCAGCAAGGTAGGGACAGGGAGCACAGATACGCAGTATTTT
>TRBV4-1|.|TRBD2|TRBJ2-1
CASSQDRNDGRWGVDNEQFF
TGCGCCAGCAGCCAAGACCGAAATGACGGGAGGTGGGGAGTCGACAATGAGCAGTTCTTC
>TRBV2|.|.|TRBJ2-2
CASSVFPGTMSTGELFF
TGTGCCAGCAGTGTATTTCCGGGAACGATGAGCACCGGGGAGCTGTTTTTT
>TRBV27|.|TRBD1|TRBJ1-2
CASRNLGQVANYGYTF
TGTGCCAGCAGAAATTTGGGACAGGTAGCTAACTATGGCTACACCTTC
>TRBV28|once|TRBD2|TRBJ2-7
CASSLTSQIIYEQYF
TGTGCCAGCAGCCTGACTAGCCAAATTATTTACGAGCAGTACTTC
>TRBV5-5|.|TRBD2|TRBJ2-1
CASSFIAGGLNNEQFF
TGTGCCAGCAGCTTCATAGCGGGGGGGCTAAACAATGAGCAGTTCTTC
>TRBV2|.|.|TRBJ1-4
CASSEGHLGEKLFF
TGTGCCAGCAGCGAGGGACACCTAGGGGAAAAACTGTTTTTT
>TRBV6-5|.|TRBD2|TRBJ2-1
CASSYSTSLGDEQFF
TGTGCCAGCAGTTACTCGACTAGCTTAGGCGATGAGCAGTTCTTC
>TRBV4-3|.|TRBD2|TRBJ2-1
CASSLEAGGSYNEQFF
TGCGCCAGCAGCCTTGAGGCGGGGGGCTCCTACAATGAGCAGTTCTTC
>TRBV7-8|.|.|TRBJ2-7
CASSLSYEQYF
TGTGCCAGCAGCCTCTCCTACGAGCAGTACTTC
>TRBV6-1|few|TRBD1|TRBJ1-5
CASKTGMGQPQHF
TGTGCCAGCAAGACAGGGATGGGTCAGCCCCAGCATTTT
>TRBV18|.|TRBD1|TRBJ1-2
CASSRGQGDVPGYTF
TGTGCCAGCTCACGCGGACAGGGCGACGTCCCGGGCTACACCTTC
>TRBV7-9|.|.|TRBJ1-2
CASSPVAGSGYTF
TGTGCCAGCAGCCCCGTTGCGGGCTCGGGCTACACCTTC
>TRBV19|.|.|TRBJ1-5
CASSGQTGQPQHF
TGTGCCAGCTCCGGGCAGACAGGCCAGCCCCAGCATTTT
>TRBV18|.|TRBD1|TRBJ2-7
CASSPSRDSYEQYF
TGTGCCAGCTCACCATCCAGGGACAGCTACGAGCAGTACTTC
>TRBV4-1|.|TRBD1|TRBJ2-1
CASSLTGTGDEQFF
TGCGCCAGCAGCCTTACCGGGACAGGGGACGAGCAGTTCTTC
>TRBV27|.|TRBD1|TRBJ1-5
CASSFTHGTGGLEPQHF
TGTGCCAGCAGTTTTACCCACGGGACAGGGGGGTTGGAGCCCCAGCATTTT
>TRBV2|.|TRBD2|TRBJ2-7
CASSRDYTYEQYF
TGTGCCAGCAGTCGGGACTATACGTACGAGCAGTACTTC
>TRBV29-1|.|TRBD1|TRBJ1-2
CSVETDRENGYTF
TGCAGCGTTGAGACCGACAGGGAGAATGGCTACACCTTC
>TRBV4-3|.|TRBD2|TRBJ2-2
CASSLSGGTGELFF
TGCGCCAGCAGCCTTAGCGGGGGAACCGGGGAGCTGTTTTTT
>TRBV28|few|TRBD1|TRBJ2-2
CASRLTPIRQGATGELFF
TGTGCCAGCAGGCTTACGCCGATTAGACAGGGCGCCACCGGGGAGCTGTTTTTT
>TRBV7-9|.|.|TRBJ1-4
CASSVEGIANEKLFF
TGTGCCAGCAGCGTGGAGGGGATAGCTAATGAAAAACTGTTTTTT
>TRBV27|.|TRBD1|TRBJ2-2
CASSFGTGMNTGELFF
TGTGCCAGCAGTTTCGGGACAGGGATGAACACCGGGGAGCTGTTTTTT
>TRBV9|few|TRBD2|TRBJ2-7
CASSVGTSDPYEQYF
TGTGCCAGCAGCGTCGGGACTAGCGACCCCTACGAGCAGTACTTC
>TRBV7-2|.|.|TRBJ1-4
CASSLVLGGNEKLFF
TGTGCCAGCAGCTTAGTACTGGGAGGAAATGAAAAACTGTTTTTT
>TRBV10-3|.|.|TRBJ1-1
CAISELRGNRYTEAFF
TGTGCCATCAGTGAGCTTCGAGGGAATAGGTACACTGAAGCTTTCTTT
>TRBV7-2|.|TRBD2|TRBJ2-1
CASSSGGAGAYNEQFF
TGTGCCAGCAGCTCCGGGGGAGCGGGGGCCTACAATGAGCAGTTCTTC
>TRBV6-5|.|.|TRBJ1-2
CASSYSPVRNYGYTF
TGTGCCAGCAGTTACTCACCGGTACGGAACTATGGCTACACCTTC
>TRBV4-1|few|.|TRBJ2-1
CASGDSSEQFF
TGCGCCAGCGGCGACAGCTCGGAGCAGTTCTTC
>TRBV7-8|.|TRBD1|TRBJ2-4
CASSLAIDSRDRGVYIQYF
TGTGCCAGCAGCTTAGCAATAGATTCCCGGGACAGGGGAGTATACATTCAGTACTTC
>TRBV7-6|few|TRBD2|TRBJ2-1
CASSLDGGAGNEQFF
TGTGCCAGCAGCTTAGACGGGGGGGCGGGTAATGAGCAGTTCTTC
>TRBV2|.|.|TRBJ1-5
CASSEARDSNQPQHF
TGTGCCAGCAGTGAAGCGCGAGATAGCAATCAGCCCCAGCATTTT
>TRBV7-2|.|.|TRBJ2-3
CASSFYTDTQYF
TGTGCCAGCAGCTTCTACACAGATACGCAGTATTTT
>TRBV7-9|few|.|TRBJ2-3
CASRPHFRTSEGTDTQYF
TGTGCCAGCAGGCCCCACTTCAGAACCTCAGAGGGCACAGATACGCAGTATTTT
>TRBV7-2|.|.|TRBJ1-1
CASSLHQGNTEAFF
TGTGCCAGCAGCTTACATCAGGGAAACACTGAAGCTTTCTTT